This is a list of T cell receptor beta chains from one sample in a study of OX40 agonist ivuxolimab in advanced cancers. The data were produced by immunoSEQ multiplex PCR, yet TCRdb's version contains in-frame clones alone and is incomplete. The sample lists some 80,000 clones, 80% to 95% occurring once. Sequencing used CD4+ or CD8+ T cells sorted from blood, obtained in a trial of the OX40 agonist ivuxolimab. These receptors all come from an adult with an advanced solid tumor such as melanoma, head and neck, liver or kidney cancer. CDR3s include the opening cysteine and the closing phenylalanine or tryptophan. The order of the fields is CDR3 protein, CDR3 length, V gene, clone size. Where a row states a size, it is once, few, many or the class of an expanded clone; other rows omit it.

CDR3 protein: CASSLGRTRSLYEQYF
CDR3 length: 16
V gene: TRBV7-9
clone size: .

CDR3 protein: CAWSVGLAGGNYEQFF
CDR3 length: 16
V gene: TRBV30
clone size: .

CDR3 protein: CASSPPGQGGTGELFF
CDR3 length: 16
V gene: TRBV9
clone size: .

CDR3 protein: CASSTGGCSYGYTF
CDR3 length: 14
V gene: TRBV11-3
clone size: .

CDR3 protein: CASSPRGFSGELFF
CDR3 length: 14
V gene: TRBV11-2
clone size: once

CDR3 protein: CASSLDRDQPQHF
CDR3 length: 13
V gene: TRBV19
clone size: .

CDR3 protein: CASSVVGGGGANTEAFF
CDR3 length: 17
V gene: TRBV9
clone size: .

CDR3 protein: CASNDRVGQPQHF
CDR3 length: 13
V gene: TRBV6-5
clone size: .

CDR3 protein: CASSVAQDYNEQFF
CDR3 length: 14
V gene: TRBV9
clone size: few

CDR3 protein: CAWSVSTVAFYGYTF
CDR3 length: 15
V gene: TRBV30
clone size: once

CDR3 protein: CASSTLADSNQPQHF
CDR3 length: 15
V gene: TRBV19
clone size: .

CDR3 protein: CASTGLYEQYF
CDR3 length: 11
V gene: TRBV6-1
clone size: .

CDR3 protein: CACPRPGTGIGHGYTF
CDR3 length: 16
V gene: TRBV30
clone size: .

CDR3 protein: CASITEGLYQPQHF
CDR3 length: 14
V gene: TRBV6-1
clone size: .

CDR3 protein: CASSYSGAAPTEAFF
CDR3 length: 15
V gene: TRBV6-5
clone size: .

CDR3 protein: CASSVGGGRSLGYTF
CDR3 length: 15
V gene: TRBV6-1
clone size: .

CDR3 protein: CASSLFSALARDSAYEQYF
CDR3 length: 19
V gene: TRBV7-9
clone size: .

CDR3 protein: CASSLEGTGGAWETQYF
CDR3 length: 17
V gene: TRBV7-6
clone size: .

CDR3 protein: CASSPGTGENQPQHF
CDR3 length: 15
V gene: TRBV4-1
clone size: .

CDR3 protein: CASKGLAGANTGELFF
CDR3 length: 16
V gene: TRBV6-6
clone size: once

CDR3 protein: CASRRGTDTQYF
CDR3 length: 12
V gene: TRBV6-1
clone size: .

CDR3 protein: CAISTLSEQYF
CDR3 length: 11
V gene: TRBV10-3
clone size: .

CDR3 protein: CASSLGTSGSNNEQFF
CDR3 length: 16
V gene: TRBV11-3
clone size: .

CDR3 protein: CASSWRTGNTGELFF
CDR3 length: 15
V gene: TRBV5-4
clone size: .

CDR3 protein: CASTPMDTEAFF
CDR3 length: 12
V gene: TRBV6-5
clone size: .

CDR3 protein: CASSGTGENTEAFF
CDR3 length: 14
V gene: TRBV7-9
clone size: .

CDR3 protein: CASSSVGQIEAFF
CDR3 length: 13
V gene: TRBV5-5
clone size: .

CDR3 protein: CSGQTLVPDTQYF
CDR3 length: 13
V gene: TRBV29-1
clone size: .